The T cell receptor (beta chain) described here comes from a study of CD8+CD57+ T cells in acquired aplastic anemia. In the study overall: Roughly 3.1 ug was the average amount of DNA from sorted CD4+ and CD8+ cells.

As to this clonotype: Just one base apart from a much larger clone, this may be a read error.

It was genomic DNA that served as the template for profiling TCR beta VDJ and CDR3. TCRdb ran MiXCR on the reads and lists one entry per CDR3 protein. The data contain just over 450,000 distinct CDR3 sequences, around a third of them singletons. All patients picked for sequencing had shown, by flow cytometry, an expansion of CD8+CD57+ cells. Severe acquired aplastic anemia was present in every patient. Germline CDR1 reads DFQATT; CDR2 reads SNEGSKA (reference sequence). The CDR3 loop spans 13 amino acids. Trimming shortened V by 0 bases and J by 2 bases, and 8 bases separated the two germline ends. Sequencing input: sorted CD4+, CD8+, or CD8+CD57+ T cells (not recorded which) from PBMCs. The rearrangement uses TRBV20-1 and TRBJ2-7; D is unclear. This TCR was recovered from a human donor with aplastic anemia. The chain's CDR3 is CSARDAAPYEQYF. CDR3 coding DNA: TGCAGTGCTAGAGACGCAGCCCCCTACGAGCAGTACTTC.